The present entry profiles one T cell receptor (beta chain) with its context. In the original analysis: It was from reference gene primer amplification that nucleated cell counts were estimated. TCRdb's copy holds only in-frame clones and misses some; the assay was immunoSEQ multiplex PCR. V, J and clone size are those of that table, while D and trimming were read from the DNA. This table holds some 120,000 clones, about 90% found once. This sample is drawn from a study of blood T cell repertoires in COVID-19. Study-wide background: Both acute and convalescent COVID-19 samples were obtained from the United States, Italy and Spain.

The CDR3 is made up of 18 amino acids. The V gene's germline CDR1 is KGHSH and CDR2 LQKENI. V dropped 8 bases and J dropped 0; count of bases not matched to a gene: 13. V usage is TRBV18 and J usage is TRBJ1-6, with 7 bases fitting TRBD1. Material: peripheral blood. The sequence derives from a woman between 55 and 75 years old with acute or convalescent COVID-19. CDR3: CASQTRAGQSSYNSPLHF. The CDR3, as DNA: TGTGCCAGCCAAACCAGGGCGGGACAGAGCTCCTATAATTCACCCCTCCACTTT.